These T cell receptor beta chains were read from a single sample in a study of T cell responses to AZD1222 COVID-19 vaccine. Libraries were prepared by immunoSEQ multiplex PCR; TCRdb keeps only in-frame clonotypes and omits some of them. The sample holds 150,000 to 200,000 clones, roughly 88% seen once. Here the sequenced sample was peripheral blood, taken 28 days after the second AZD1222 dose. These receptors were taken from an adult who received the AZD1222 COVID-19 vaccine. Each CDR3 is given with its conserved first and last residue. D genes are given only for firm matches.

j_gene: TRBJ1-6
d_gene: TRBD1
v_gene: TRBV13
len: 16
CDR3aa: CASSSLDRVGGSPLHF

j_gene: TRBJ1-2
d_gene: -
v_gene: TRBV12-3/TRBV12-4
len: 13
CDR3aa: CASSLEGARGYTF

j_gene: TRBJ1-6
d_gene: -
v_gene: TRBV6-5
len: 13
CDR3aa: CATSLYINSPLHF

j_gene: TRBJ1-2
d_gene: -
v_gene: TRBV7-2
len: 16
CDR3aa: CASSSGPGIPGYGYTF

j_gene: TRBJ2-3
d_gene: TRBD2
v_gene: TRBV3-1/TRBV3-2
len: 15
CDR3aa: CASSPTSGGTDTQYF

j_gene: TRBJ2-4
d_gene: -
v_gene: TRBV25-1
len: 13
CDR3aa: CASSNAVRNIQYF

j_gene: TRBJ1-1
d_gene: -
v_gene: TRBV12-3/TRBV12-4
len: 13
CDR3aa: CASSRSLPTEAFF

j_gene: TRBJ1-4
d_gene: -
v_gene: TRBV5-6
len: 16
CDR3aa: CASSRDSGARNEKLFF

j_gene: TRBJ2-4
d_gene: -
v_gene: TRBV18
len: 13
CDR3aa: CASSPPQGNIQYF

j_gene: TRBJ2-5
d_gene: -
v_gene: TRBV15
len: 16
CDR3aa: CATSSMLTESQETQYF

j_gene: TRBJ2-7
d_gene: -
v_gene: TRBV7-8
len: 13
CDR3aa: CASSRRGADEQYF

j_gene: TRBJ1-2
d_gene: -
v_gene: TRBV3-1/TRBV3-2
len: 15
CDR3aa: CASSQYRGGAYGYTF

j_gene: TRBJ2-7
d_gene: TRBD1
v_gene: TRBV7-2
len: 15
CDR3aa: CASSLVGDSTYEQYF

j_gene: TRBJ1-6
d_gene: -
v_gene: TRBV6-5
len: 14
CDR3aa: CASRADSLNSPLHF

j_gene: TRBJ2-7
d_gene: TRBD2
v_gene: TRBV11-2
len: 15
CDR3aa: CASSPPGRISYEQYF

j_gene: TRBJ2-3
d_gene: TRBD2
v_gene: TRBV7-3
len: 16
CDR3aa: CASSKRTSARADTQYF

j_gene: TRBJ1-2
d_gene: TRBD1
v_gene: TRBV7-9
len: 15
CDR3aa: CASSLTGGALPAPTF

j_gene: TRBJ1-1
d_gene: -
v_gene: TRBV3-1/TRBV3-2
len: 12
CDR3aa: CASSQDLTEAFF

j_gene: TRBJ2-5
d_gene: TRBD2
v_gene: TRBV5-6
len: 15
CDR3aa: CASSLRGGYQETQYF

j_gene: TRBJ2-3
d_gene: -
v_gene: TRBV6-2/TRBV6-3
len: 18
CDR3aa: CASSYSPGSGIPTDTQYF

j_gene: TRBJ1-6
d_gene: -
v_gene: TRBV7-9
len: 15
CDR3aa: CASSSQGSANSPLHF